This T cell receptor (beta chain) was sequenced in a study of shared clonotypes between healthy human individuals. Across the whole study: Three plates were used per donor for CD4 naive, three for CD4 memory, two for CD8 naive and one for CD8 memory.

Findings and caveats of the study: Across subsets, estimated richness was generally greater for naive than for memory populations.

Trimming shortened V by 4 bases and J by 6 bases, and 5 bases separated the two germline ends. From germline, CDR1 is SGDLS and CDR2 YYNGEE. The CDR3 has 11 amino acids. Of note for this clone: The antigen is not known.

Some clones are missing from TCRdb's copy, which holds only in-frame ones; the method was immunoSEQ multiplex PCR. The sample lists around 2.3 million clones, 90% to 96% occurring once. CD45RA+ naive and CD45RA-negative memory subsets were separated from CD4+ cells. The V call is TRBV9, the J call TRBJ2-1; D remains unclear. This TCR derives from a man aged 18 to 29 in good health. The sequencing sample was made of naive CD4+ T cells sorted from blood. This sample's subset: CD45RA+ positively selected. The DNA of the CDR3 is TGTGCCAGCAGCATTTCCAATGAGCAGTTCTTC. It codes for CASSISNEQFF.